This TCR beta chain was observed in a study of blood T cell repertoires in COVID-19. Study details: The study drew acute and convalescent COVID-19 samples from the United States, Italy and Spain. T cells, B-cell-depleted T cells, or PBMCs supplied cDNA or gDNA.

The repertoire was sequenced with immunoSEQ multiplex PCR; TCRdb's copy has only in-frame clones and lacks some. The sample has about 180,000 clones, about three quarters seen once. The V segment lost 6 bases and the J segment 6 bases; nucleotides outside the gene matches: 6. Germline values: CDR1 MNHEY, CDR2 SVGAGI. CDR3 length equals 14 residues. The sequence derives from a woman between 65 and 79 years old with acute or convalescent COVID-19. The rearrangement joins TRBV6-5 to TRBJ1-2; TRBD1 aligns across 11 bases. Sequenced material: peripheral blood. The CDR3 DNA reads TGTGCCAGCAGCGCCCTGGGACAGGGGGATGGCTACACCTTC. This codes for CASSALGQGDGYTF.